This T cell receptor (beta chain) was identified during a study of beta chain features in type 1 diabetes. As for the study in general: The study found patients and healthy donors alike in age, gender and cell yields.

Germline loops: CDR1 SGHAT, CDR2 FQNNGV. The CDR3 loop spans 16 amino acids. The V segment lost 5 bases and the J segment 5 bases; nucleotides outside the gene matches: 14. Study-wide points: Shortening of TCRB CDR3s, moderate but significant, appeared in all four CD4+ subsets of Type 1 diabetes patients. Reduced insertions and increased deletions marked VDJ junctions in type 1 diabetes patients.

In the case of this clone: The antigen is not known.

Isolated RNA was reverse transcribed in full, so expressed TCRB transcripts were sequenced. The read count averaged around 3.6 million across naive, central memory and regulatory T cell samples. Profiling relied on immunoSEQ multiplex PCR, and the TCRdb table lists in-frame clones only, not all of them. Altogether some 190,000 clones are present, around 7.9% being singletons, with the ten largest covering around 0.5%. CD45RO/CCR7/CD25/CD127/CD95/CD27 separated CD4+ naive, central memory, regulatory and stem cell-like memory cells by sorting. Sequencing was performed on central memory CD4+ T cells from blood. V is TRBV11-2 and J is TRBJ2-5; 7 bases fit TRBD2. The TCR was taken from a man between 18 and 35 years old with type 1 diabetes. CDR3: CASSIGRGVRGETQYF. CDR3 nucleotides: TGTGCCAGCAGCATCGGTCGGGGGGTCCGGGGGGAGACCCAGTACTTC.